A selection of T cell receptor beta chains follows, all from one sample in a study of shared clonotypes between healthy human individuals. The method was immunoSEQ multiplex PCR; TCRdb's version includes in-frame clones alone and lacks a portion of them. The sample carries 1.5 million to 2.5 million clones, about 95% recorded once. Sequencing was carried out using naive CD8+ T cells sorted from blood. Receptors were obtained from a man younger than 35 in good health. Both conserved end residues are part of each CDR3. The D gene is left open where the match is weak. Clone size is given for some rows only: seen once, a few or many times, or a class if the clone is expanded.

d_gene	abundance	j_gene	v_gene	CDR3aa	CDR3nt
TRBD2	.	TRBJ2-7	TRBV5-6	CASSSGLAGAFNEQYF	TGTGCCAGCAGCTCGGGACTAGCGGGGGCCTTCAACGAGCAGTACTTC
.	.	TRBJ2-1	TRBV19	CASSITVYNEQFF	TGTGCCAGTAGTATAACGGTGTACAATGAGCAGTTCTTC
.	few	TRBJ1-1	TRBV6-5	CASSYPGQNTEAFF	TGTGCCAGCAGTTACCCTGGACAGAACACTGAAGCTTTCTTT
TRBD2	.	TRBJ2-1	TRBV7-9	CAYSTPGREGYNEQFF	TGTGCTTACAGCACCCCGGGGCGGGAGGGTTACAATGAGCAGTTCTTC
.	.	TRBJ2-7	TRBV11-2	CASAALGSYEQYF	TGTGCCAGCGCGGCCTTGGGGAGCTACGAGCAGTACTTC
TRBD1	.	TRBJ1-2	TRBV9	CASSPGQGLGYTF	TGTGCCAGCAGCCCGGGACAGGGACTTGGCTACACCTTC
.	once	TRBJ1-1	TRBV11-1	CASSPGAEAFF	TGTGCCAGCAGCCCCGGGGCTGAAGCTTTCTTT
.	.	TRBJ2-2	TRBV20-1	CSAGDYGELFF	TGCAGTGCTGGAGATTACGGGGAGCTGTTTTTT
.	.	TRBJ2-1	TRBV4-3	CASSQDSLAAETHNEQFF	TGCGCCAGCAGCCAAGATAGTCTTGCGGCGGAGACCCACAATGAGCAGTTCTTC
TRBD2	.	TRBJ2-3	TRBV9	CASRCRERECDTQYF	TGTGCCAGCAGGTGTAGGGAGCGGGAGTGCGATACGCAGTATTTT
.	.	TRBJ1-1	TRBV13	CASSPTGGTHTEAFF	TGTGCCAGCAGCCCCACGGGGGGGACACACACTGAAGCTTTCTTT
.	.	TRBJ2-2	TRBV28	CASSLEWGSTTGELFF	TGTGCCAGCAGCTTAGAGTGGGGGAGTACCACCGGGGAGCTGTTTTTT
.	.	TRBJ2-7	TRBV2	CASTAGSYEQYF	TGTGCCAGCACTGCGGGTTCCTACGAGCAGTACTTC
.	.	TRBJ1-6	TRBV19	CASSMGGNSPLHF	TGTGCCAGTAGTATGGGGGGGAATTCACCCCTCCACTTT
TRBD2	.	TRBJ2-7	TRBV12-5	CASGLVIIGLAGVEQYF	TGTGCTAGTGGTTTGGTAATAATAGGTCTAGCGGGAGTCGAGCAGTACTTC
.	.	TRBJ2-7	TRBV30	CAWSILGSGSQQYF	TGTGCCTGGAGTATTCTGGGTTCCGGGTCACAGCAGTACTTC
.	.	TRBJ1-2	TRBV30	CAFDADGKLYGYTF	TGTGCCTTCGATGCAGACGGAAAACTCTATGGCTACACCTTC
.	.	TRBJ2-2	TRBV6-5	CASSYGSGWTGELFF	TGTGCCAGCAGTTACGGTTCAGGGTGGACCGGGGAGCTGTTTTTT
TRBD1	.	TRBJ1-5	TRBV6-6	CASSRTGDNQPQHF	TGTGCCAGCAGCCGGACAGGGGACAATCAGCCCCAGCATTTT
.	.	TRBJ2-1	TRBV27	CASRESFGEVDNEQFF	TGTGCCAGCAGAGAGAGTTTTGGTGAAGTTGACAATGAGCAGTTCTTC
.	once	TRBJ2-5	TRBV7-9	CASSTPLQETQYF	TGTGCCAGCAGCACCCCCTTACAAGAGACCCAGTACTTC
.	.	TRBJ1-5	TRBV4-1	CASSQDRGGIQPQHF	TGCGCCAGCAGCCAAGATCGAGGGGGGATCCAGCCCCAGCATTTT
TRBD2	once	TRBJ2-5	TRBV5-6	CASSSTGAGEGTQYF	TGTGCCAGCAGCAGTACGGGCGCGGGAGAGGGGACCCAGTACTTC
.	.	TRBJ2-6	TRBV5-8	CASSLETVRTYSGANVLTF	TGTGCCAGCAGCTTGGAGACGGTCAGAACTTACTCTGGGGCCAACGTCCTGACTTTC
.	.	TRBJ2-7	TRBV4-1	CASSQTGRQYF	TGCGCCAGCAGCCAAACAGGGAGACAGTACTTC
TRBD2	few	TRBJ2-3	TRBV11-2	CASSPRTSFFDTQYF	TGTGCCAGCAGCCCGCGGACTAGTTTTTTCGATACGCAGTATTTT
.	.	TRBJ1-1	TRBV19	CASSPQENTEAFF	TGTGCCAGTAGCCCACAGGAGAACACTGAAGCTTTCTTT
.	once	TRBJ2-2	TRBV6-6	CASRDGEGTGELFF	TGTGCCAGCAGGGACGGAGAGGGCACCGGGGAGCTGTTTTTT
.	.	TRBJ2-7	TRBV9	CASSVGGLGEQYF	TGTGCCAGCAGCGTAGGGGGGCTTGGGGAGCAGTACTTC
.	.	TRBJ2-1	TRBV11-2	CASSLVPAGAGRRNEQFF	TGTGCCAGCAGCTTAGTCCCCGCAGGGGCAGGACGGAGGAATGAGCAGTTCTTC
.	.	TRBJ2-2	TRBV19	CASSIGPENTGELFF	TGTGCCAGTAGTATAGGGCCGGAGAACACCGGGGAGCTGTTTTTT
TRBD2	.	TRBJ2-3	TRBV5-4	CASSLDLAGGPDTQYF	TGTGCCAGCAGCTTGGACCTAGCGGGGGGTCCAGATACGCAGTATTTT
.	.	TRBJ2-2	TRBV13	CASSRYGDAPLNGELFF	TGTGCCAGCAGCCGATATGGGGATGCGCCCTTAAACGGGGAGCTGTTTTTT
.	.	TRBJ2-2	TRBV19	CASSIRMAGSTGELFF	TGTGCCAGTAGTATACGAATGGCAGGGTCCACCGGGGAGCTGTTTTTT
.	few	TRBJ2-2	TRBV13	CASSPGAGELFF	TGTGCCAGCAGCCCAGGGGCCGGGGAGCTGTTTTTT
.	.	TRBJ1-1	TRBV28	CASSLRGVVTEAFF	TGTGCCAGCAGTTTGCGAGGAGTAGTAACTGAAGCTTTCTTT
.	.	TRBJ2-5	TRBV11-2	CASSLDSETQYF	TGTGCCAGCAGCTTAGATTCGGAGACCCAGTACTTC
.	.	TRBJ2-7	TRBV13	CASSLTGGSHEQYF	TGTGCCAGCAGCCTCACTGGGGGCTCCCACGAGCAGTACTTC